Detailed here is one T cell receptor (beta chain). The germline CDR1 and CDR2 sequences are MNHEY and SVGAGI. This CDR3 region has 14 residues. V lost 11 bases and J lost 0, with 17 bases in between. Assay used: immunoSEQ multiplex PCR; TCRdb lists only in-frame clones, some missing. The repertoire holds tens of thousands of clones, with around 85% as singletons. Time point given: pretreatment peripheral blood. This entry comes from a study of PD-L1 blockade in urothelial cancer. Study context: Twenty-five of 29 patients were men who had bladder-origin urothelial cancer. Before enrollment, 0 to 3 chemotherapy regimens had been given to patients. The authors examined blood 3 weeks (second dose) and 6 weeks after treatment start. Across blood samples, T cells had a median count of approximately 140,000.

This material consisted of PBMCs, taken around atezolizumab (anti-PD-L1) treatment. The TCR comes from a woman aged 60-70 years with urothelial cancer. The rearrangement links TRBV6-5 to TRBJ2-7; a weak D match, TRBD1 (6 bases). CDR3 sequence: CAASRGFGSYEQYF. The CDR3 DNA reads as TGTGCCGCCTCCAGGGGTTTCGGCTCCTACGAGCAGTACTTC.